These T cell receptor beta chains were read from a single sample in a study of blood T cell repertoires in COVID-19. Clones were sequenced by immunoSEQ multiplex PCR, and TCRdb holds only the in-frame ones, with some missing. The sample lists more than 200,000 clones, 80% to 90% occurring once. The specimen sequenced was PBMCs or T cells enriched from blood (not recorded which). These TCRs come from a woman aged 25 to 39 who had been exposed to COVID-19. Each CDR3 is given with its conserved first and last residue. The D gene is left open where the match is weak. Clone size is stated in some rows and not others, as once, few, many or a class when expanded.

clone size	J gene	V gene	D gene	CDR3 length	CDR3 protein	CDR3 DNA
-	TRBJ1-3	TRBV11-1	-	14	CASSSRVAGNTIYF	TGTGCCAGCAGCTCGAGGGTCGCTGGAAACACCATATATTTT
-	TRBJ1-5	TRBV28	-	16	CASSLLFANSNQPQHF	TGTGCCAGCAGTTTACTGTTCGCGAATAGCAATCAGCCCCAGCATTTT
-	TRBJ1-2	TRBV4-2	-	15	CASSQGSGAHYGYTF	TGTGCCAGCAGCCAAGGGTCAGGGGCCCACTATGGCTACACCTTC
-	TRBJ1-2	TRBV2	TRBD1	13	CASSYGTGVGYTF	TGTGCCAGCAGCTACGGGACAGGGGTCGGCTACACCTTC
once	TRBJ1-2	TRBV5-4	-	15	CASSLARPSNYGYTF	TGTGCCAGCAGCTTGGCCCGTCCAAGCAACTATGGCTACACCTTC
-	TRBJ1-2	TRBV2	-	14	CASSDGMTNYGYTF	TGTGCCAGCAGTGACGGGATGACTAACTATGGCTACACCTTC
-	TRBJ1-5	TRBV25-1	-	13	CASSGGLYQPQHF	TGTGCCAGCAGTGGGGGCCTCTATCAGCCCCAGCATTTT
-	TRBJ1-1	TRBV6-5	TRBD1	14	CASRFTGANTEAFF	TGTGCCAGCAGATTTACAGGGGCGAACACTGAAGCTTTCTTT
-	TRBJ2-7	TRBV5-7	TRBD2	19	CASSRESPTSGRAPYEQYF	TGTGCCAGCAGCCGCGAGTCTCCGACTAGCGGGAGGGCCCCCTACGAGCAGTACTTC
-	TRBJ1-5	TRBV10-2	-	14	CASSLTVSDQPQHF	TGCGCCAGCAGTTTGACAGTTTCGGATCAGCCCCAGCATTTT
-	TRBJ2-7	TRBV6-5	-	15	CATKGWRWGVYEQYF	TGTGCCACTAAGGGTTGGCGGTGGGGCGTCTACGAGCAGTACTTC
-	TRBJ2-1	TRBV27	-	19	CASSSFRTSGRSSYNEQFF	TGTGCCAGCAGCTCTTTCCGGACGAGCGGGCGGAGCTCCTACAATGAGCAGTTCTTC
-	TRBJ1-2	TRBV30	TRBD1	14	CAWSVRDRGPGYTF	TGTGCCTGGAGTGTAAGGGACAGGGGCCCGGGCTACACCTTC
-	TRBJ2-1	TRBV11-1	-	12	CASSFQRNEQFF	TGTGCCAGCAGCTTTCAGCGAAATGAGCAGTTCTTC
-	TRBJ1-4	TRBV7-9	TRBD1	14	CASSQGAGDEKLFF	TGTGCCAGCAGCCAGGGGGCGGGTGATGAAAAACTGTTTTTT
once	TRBJ2-7	TRBV14	-	14	CASSQDRASYEQYF	TGTGCCAGCAGCCAAGACAGGGCGTCCTACGAGCAGTACTTC
-	TRBJ2-3	TRBV9	TRBD2	16	CASSATGLADTDTQYF	TGTGCCAGCAGCGCCACGGGTCTAGCGGACACAGATACGCAGTATTTT
many	TRBJ2-1	TRBV19	TRBD2	16	CASSIVGLAGGDEQFF	TGTGCCAGTAGTATAGTGGGACTAGCGGGAGGGGATGAGCAGTTCTTC
-	TRBJ1-1	TRBV6-5	-	15	CASNPRGGGSTEAFF	TGTGCCAGCAATCCCCGGGGCGGGGGGAGCACTGAAGCTTTCTTT
-	TRBJ1-2	TRBV4-1	TRBD1	16	CASSPYSDRTNYVYTF	TGCGCCAGCAGCCCATATTCGGACAGGACTAACTATGTCTACACCTTC
few	TRBJ2-7	TRBV3-1/TRBV3-2	TRBD2	13	CASSQGLAGVQYF	TGTGCCAGCAGTCAGGGACTAGCGGGAGTGCAGTACTTC
-	TRBJ2-1	TRBV2	-	15	CASRWSGQSSNEQFF	TGTGCCAGCAGGTGGTCAGGGCAAAGTAGCAATGAGCAGTTCTTC
-	TRBJ2-5	TRBV5-1	TRBD2	16	CASSRTGTSGQETQYF	TGCGCCAGCAGCCGCACCGGGACTAGCGGCCAAGAGACCCAGTACTTC
-	TRBJ1-1	TRBV12-3/TRBV12-4	-	12	CASSSGNTEAFF	TGTGCCAGCAGTTCAGGGAACACTGAAGCTTTCTTT
-	TRBJ2-5	TRBV7-2	TRBD2	17	CASSPRIGLAGVETQYF	TGTGCCAGCAGCCCCCGTATAGGACTAGCGGGAGTAGAGACCCAGTACTTC
-	TRBJ2-1	TRBV7-3	TRBD2	18	CASSLYPSGRSSYNEQFF	TGTGCCAGCAGCTTATACCCCAGCGGGAGGAGCTCCTACAATGAGCAGTTCTTC
-	TRBJ1-6	TRBV6-5	-	15	CATISGGPHNSPLHF	TGTGCCACCATAAGCGGGGGCCCGCATAATTCACCCCTCCACTTT
-	TRBJ1-6	TRBV15	-	16	CATSRDVKGFGSPLHF	TGTGCCACCAGCAGAGATGTTAAGGGGTTCGGTTCACCCCTCCACTTT
-	TRBJ1-5	TRBV6-6	-	14	CASSLFTRDQPQHF	TGTGCCAGCAGTCTTTTTACGAGGGATCAGCCCCAGCATTTT
-	TRBJ1-3	TRBV10-3	TRBD1	14	CAIEDRGLRNTIYF	TGTGCCATCGAAGACAGGGGGCTACGAAACACCATATATTTT
-	TRBJ2-1	TRBV6-5	-	11	CASRRHREQFF	TGTGCCAGCAGAAGACACCGAGAGCAGTTCTTC
-	TRBJ1-1	TRBV11-3	-	16	CASPSGGGKLNTEAFF	TGTGCCAGTCCTTCGGGAGGGGGAAAATTGAACACTGAAGCTTTCTTT
-	TRBJ2-7	TRBV4-1	TRBD2	17	CASSQERREGQGNEQYF	TGCGCCAGCAGCCAAGAGAGGCGGGAGGGCCAGGGCAACGAGCAGTACTTC
-	TRBJ2-5	TRBV29-1	-	12	CSVKTGKETQYF	TGCAGCGTCAAGACGGGGAAAGAGACCCAGTACTTC
-	TRBJ2-2	TRBV4-1	TRBD2	19	CASSQGRLAGLLNTGELFF	TGCGCCAGCAGCCAAGGGCGGCTAGCGGGGCTCCTGAACACCGGGGAGCTGTTTTTT
-	TRBJ2-3	TRBV25-1	TRBD2	17	CASSDRGSGRAQDTQYF	TGTGCCAGCAGTGATAGGGGTAGCGGGAGGGCCCAAGATACGCAGTATTTT
-	TRBJ1-1	TRBV30	-	14	CAWSYLRVNTEAFF	TGTGCCTGGAGCTACCTCAGGGTGAACACTGAAGCTTTCTTT
-	TRBJ2-7	TRBV7-2	-	14	CASSFDGGRSEQYF	TGTGCCAGCAGCTTCGACGGGGGTCGAAGCGAGCAGTACTTC
few	TRBJ2-7	TRBV7-9	TRBD1	15	CASSRKEDRVSEQYF	TGTGCCAGCAGCCGAAAGGAGGACAGGGTGTCCGAGCAGTACTTC
-	TRBJ2-3	TRBV4-1	TRBD2	18	CASSQAGLAGPSTDTQYF	TGCGCCAGCAGCCAAGCGGGACTAGCGGGGCCTAGCACAGATACGCAGTATTTT
-	TRBJ1-4	TRBV6-1	TRBD1	15	CASSESDRGNEKLFF	TGTGCCAGCAGTGAGTCAGACAGGGGTAATGAAAAACTGTTTTTT
-	TRBJ2-7	TRBV18	-	13	CASSPETGTEQYF	TGTGCCAGCTCACCTGAGACAGGCACCGAGCAGTACTTC
once	TRBJ1-5	TRBV4-1	TRBD1	17	CASSQAGQGYSNQPQHF	TGCGCCAGCAGCCAAGCTGGACAGGGCTATAGCAATCAGCCCCAGCATTTT
-	TRBJ2-1	TRBV9	-	15	CASSPLTYSYNEQFF	TGTGCCAGCAGCCCATTGACATATTCCTACAATGAGCAGTTCTTC
-	TRBJ2-1	TRBV11-3	TRBD2	20	CASSLSLGLAETGSYNEQFF	TGTGCCAGCAGCTTATCTCTGGGACTAGCGGAGACGGGCTCCTACAATGAGCAGTTCTTC
once	TRBJ1-3	TRBV18	-	17	CASSPQTRDLPGNTIYF	TGTGCCAGCTCACCACAAACCAGGGATTTACCTGGAAACACCATATATTTT
once	TRBJ2-7	TRBV19	TRBD1	14	CASSIGTGADEQYF	TGTGCCAGTAGTATAGGGACAGGGGCGGACGAGCAGTACTTC
-	TRBJ2-7	TRBV6-5	TRBD1	14	CASSRQGLTYEQYF	TGTGCCAGCAGTCGACAGGGCCTTACCTACGAGCAGTACTTC
few	TRBJ1-4	TRBV5-5	-	16	CASSPISRHGNEKLFF	TGTGCCAGCAGCCCAATTTCTAGGCACGGTAATGAAAAACTGTTTTTT
-	TRBJ2-2	TRBV27	TRBD2	15	CASRTSGRGTGELFF	TGTGCCAGCAGGACTAGCGGGAGGGGAACCGGGGAGCTGTTTTTT
once	TRBJ2-1	TRBV5-4	TRBD2	14	CASSFGVTSTEQFF	TGTGCCAGCAGCTTCGGTGTGACTAGCACTGAGCAGTTCTTC
-	TRBJ2-1	TRBV5-1	TRBD2	15	CASSPGTSGPNEQFF	TGCGCCAGCAGTCCCGGGACTAGCGGGCCGAATGAGCAGTTCTTC
-	TRBJ2-7	TRBV10-2	-	13	CASGRAETYEQYF	TGCGCCAGCGGCAGGGCGGAGACCTACGAGCAGTACTTC
-	TRBJ2-1	TRBV4-2	TRBD2	16	CASSQAGTSGYNEQFF	TGTGCCAGCAGCCAAGCCGGGACTAGCGGCTACAATGAGCAGTTCTTC
-	TRBJ1-2	TRBV2	-	11	CASRAGFGYTF	TGTGCCAGCAGGGCGGGGTTTGGCTACACCTTC